The present T cell receptor beta chain was sequenced within a study of T cell changes during pregnancy in multiple sclerosis. Libraries were prepared by immunoSEQ multiplex PCR; TCRdb keeps only in-frame clonotypes and omits some of them. Counted here are 93,000 or so clones, approximately 90% occurring once; the ten biggest clones make up around 0.93%. V lost 5 bases, J lost 0 bases, and 11 bases lay in between. The CDR3 runs to 14 residues. Germline V CDR1 and CDR2: MNHNY, SVGAGI (reference sequence). The chain joins TRBV6-6 to TRBJ2-7; a possible D gene is TRBD1 (6 bases). Sequenced material: peripheral blood, taken before pregnancy. This receptor was identified in a female donor with multiple sclerosis, enrolled in a pregnancy study. In DNA, the CDR3 is TGTGCCAGCAGTCGGGACATCATCTCCTACGAGCAGTACTTC. The encoded protein is CASSRDIISYEQYF.